This TCR beta chain was sequenced during a study of CD8 T cells in Susac syndrome. The CDR3 has 13 residues. V was shortened by 7 bases and J by 2 bases, with 12 bases between the two germline ends. The germline V gene has CDR1 SGHNT and CDR2 YENEEA. cDNA came from around 0.5 to 1 ug RNA primed by random hexamers. Each CDR3 protein is one row after TCRdb ran MiXCR on the immunoSEQ multiplex PCR reads. The table lists some 300,000 distinct CDR3 sequences, around nine tenths of them singletons. Material for sequencing was CD8+ T cells from PBMCs. This TCR was recovered from a human donor with multiple sclerosis. V gene TRBV11-3 combines with J gene TRBJ2-7; D is uncertain. The CDR3 bases are TGTGCCAGCATCTACATGCCTGCCTACGAGCAGTACTTC. Encoded protein: CASIYMPAYEQYF.